The rows below give T cell receptor beta chains drawn from one sample of a study of regulatory T cells in long-lasting Graves disease. TCRdb analysed the multiplex PCR reads with MiXCR anew, one entry per CDR3 protein. The sample lists approximately 440,000 distinct CDR3 sequences; 23% were seen once. This material consisted of peripheral blood mononuclear cells (PBMCs), taken when the disease was refractory, from a patient treated with antithyroid drugs. These receptors were collected from a female donor with Graves disease. CDR3s include the opening cysteine and the closing phenylalanine or tryptophan. Fields, in order: V gene, CDR3 length, CDR3 protein.

V: TRBV10-1
length: 15
CDR3: CASSEFPHKNTEAFF

V: TRBV5-1
length: 14
CDR3: CASSQRTGDTEAFF

V: TRBV18
length: 16
CDR3: CASSPYGQTSGNTIYF

V: TRBV5-1
length: 15
CDR3: CASSLVTGGRETQYF

V: TRBV5-4
length: 16
CDR3: CASSHPREGAKNIQYF

V: TRBV4-2
length: 13
CDR3: CASSQRTGYEQYF

V: TRBV4-1
length: 15
CDR3: CASSQDSIFNQPQHF

V: TRBV6-5
length: 14
CDR3: CASSSPQGWTEAFF

V: TRBV7-2
length: 16
CDR3: CASSLVVQGSNYGYTF

V: TRBV20-1
length: 13
CDR3: CSEGTSGKETQYF

V: TRBV28
length: 12
CDR3: CASSPGQGKAFF

V: TRBV28
length: 16
CDR3: CASSSPDWAGGETQYF

V: TRBV10-3
length: 13
CDR3: CAIKGTSNTEAFF

V: TRBV11-1
length: 14
CDR3: CASGDSANTGELFF

V: TRBV4-3
length: 15
CDR3: CASSQDIETGYGYTF

V: TRBV20-1
length: 16
CDR3: CSAPRTRGIKGETQYF

V: TRBV27
length: 14
CDR3: CASSSSGADYGYTF

V: TRBV2
length: 15
CDR3: CASSGLAGARDTQYF

V: TRBV7-2
length: 12
CDR3: CASSLGYYEQYF

V: TRBV19
length: 16
CDR3: CATWTSGRGNTGELFF

V: TRBV19
length: 17
CDR3: CVSTPGLAGGVQETQYF

V: TRBV15
length: 13
CDR3: CATSRGGGQPQHF

V: TRBV7-8
length: 16
CDR3: CASSLGHGGASYEQYF

V: TRBV2
length: 17
CDR3: CASRPRDHRTGQETQYF